Listed below are T cell receptor beta chains from one sample, sequenced in a study of radiotherapy plus CTLA-4 blockade in lung cancer. Sequencing used immunoSEQ multiplex PCR; TCRdb keeps in-frame clones, though not all of them. The table records more than 75,000 clones, about three quarters of them present only once. This sample comprised peripheral blood, obtained from a patient treated with radiotherapy plus ipilimumab. The receptors here all came from a human donor with non-small cell lung cancer that progressed on radiotherapy plus ipilimumab. Both conserved end residues are part of each CDR3. A D gene is named only where the DNA matches it firmly. Rows give clone size only sometimes, using once, few, many, or a class for an expanded clone.

>TRBJ2-3|NA|TRBV18|NA
CASSPGRGPDTQYF
TGTGCCAGCTCACCGGGGCGGGGTCCAGATACGCAGTATTTT
>TRBJ2-7|NA|TRBV5-4|NA
CASSFGAVSSYEQYF
TGTGCCAGCAGCTTCGGGGCTGTTAGCTCCTACGAGCAGTACTTC
>TRBJ1-4|NA|TRBV5-4|NA
CASSSQTGATNEKLFF
TGTGCCAGCAGCTCGCAGACAGGCGCAACTAATGAAAAACTGTTTTTT
>TRBJ2-7|NA|TRBV28|NA
CASTGPVSYEQYF
TGTGCCAGCACTGGGCCGGTAAGCTACGAGCAGTACTTC
>TRBJ1-2|NA|TRBV11-2|few
CASSFQGNGYTF
TGTGCCAGCAGCTTCCAGGGTAATGGCTACACCTTC
>TRBJ2-1|NA|TRBV9|NA
CASSVGPETRNEQFF
TGTGCCAGCAGCGTAGGGCCCGAAACGAGGAATGAGCAGTTCTTC
>TRBJ2-2|NA|TRBV18|NA
CASSPTGDPAGELFF
TGTGCCAGCTCACCAACGGGGGATCCGGCCGGGGAGCTGTTTTTT
>TRBJ1-2|TRBD1|TRBV29-1|NA
CSVDRQGSLGYTF
TGCAGCGTCGATAGACAGGGTTCCCTTGGCTACACCTTC
>TRBJ2-7|TRBD2|TRBV7-4|NA
CASSRTSGSSYEQYF
TGTGCCAGCAGCCGAACTAGCGGAAGCTCCTACGAGCAGTACTTC
>TRBJ2-7|NA|TRBV5-5|NA
CASSLAPTATYEQYF
TGTGCCAGCAGCTTGGCACCGACAGCCACCTACGAGCAGTACTTC
>TRBJ2-3|NA|TRBV19|NA
CASSKGTISTDTQYF
TGTGCCAGTAGTAAAGGGACCATAAGCACAGATACGCAGTATTTT
>TRBJ1-1|NA|TRBV6-6|NA
CASTRIGAGNTEAFF
TGTGCGAGCACCCGGATCGGGGCGGGGAACACTGAAGCTTTCTTT
>TRBJ2-5|TRBD1|TRBV5-1|NA
CASSRGQAIQETQYF
TGCGCCAGCAGTCGTGGACAGGCCATTCAAGAGACCCAGTACTTC
>TRBJ2-5|NA|TRBV19|few
CASSMMASQETQYF
TGTGCCAGTAGTATGATGGCCAGCCAAGAGACCCAGTACTTC
>TRBJ1-5|NA|TRBV19|once
CASSIDGNQPQHF
TGTGCCAGTAGTATAGACGGCAATCAGCCCCAGCATTTT
>TRBJ1-3|NA|TRBV18|NA
CASSPRTADSGNTIYF
TGTGCCAGCTCACCAAGGACAGCTGACTCTGGAAACACCATATATTTT
>TRBJ2-5|NA|TRBV2|NA
CASSDRERTQYF
TGTGCCAGCAGTGATAGGGAGCGGACCCAGTACTTC
>TRBJ2-7|NA|TRBV4-2|once
CASSQAAVHPYEQYF
TGTGCCAGCAGCCAAGCCGCGGTGCACCCCTACGAGCAGTACTTC
>TRBJ1-2|TRBD1|TRBV19|once
CASSMGLPTDRENYGYTF
TGTGCCAGTAGTATGGGCCTTCCTACGGACAGGGAGAACTATGGCTACACCTTC
>TRBJ2-1|TRBD1|TRBV28|NA
CASSFRGQGAPFF
TGTGCCAGCAGTTTTCGGGGACAGGGGGCCCCGTTCTTC
>TRBJ2-5|NA|TRBV2|medium-sized
CASRTTGETQYF
TGTGCCAGCAGGACTACAGGGGAGACCCAGTACTTC
>TRBJ1-1|NA|TRBV28|NA
CASSLGGGRTEAFF
TGTGCCAGCAGTTTAGGGGGGGGAAGGACTGAAGCTTTCTTT
>TRBJ2-1|NA|TRBV7-2|NA
CASSRALNEQFF
TGTGCCAGCAGCCGTGCGCTTAATGAGCAGTTCTTC
>TRBJ2-7|NA|TRBV9|few
CASSSGGGYEQYF
TGTGCCAGCAGCTCCGGCGGCGGCTACGAGCAGTACTTC
>TRBJ2-1|NA|TRBV7-2|NA
CASSFSHEQFF
TGTGCCAGCAGCTTTAGCCATGAGCAGTTCTTC
>TRBJ2-2|NA|TRBV2|NA
CASILVGNTGELFF
TGTGCCAGCATTCTTGTCGGGAACACCGGGGAGCTGTTTTTT
>TRBJ2-7|NA|TRBV27|once
CASSLSPHTDAPSYEQYF
TGTGCCAGCAGTTTATCCCCTCACACTGACGCCCCCTCCTACGAGCAGTACTTC
>TRBJ2-7|TRBD2|TRBV6-1|NA
CASSEMGGLAGGYEQYF
TGTGCCAGCAGTGAAATGGGGGGACTAGCGGGAGGCTACGAGCAGTACTTC
>TRBJ2-1|NA|TRBV28|NA
CASSLLGPNEQFF
TGTGCCAGCAGTTTGTTAGGCCCCAATGAGCAGTTCTTC
>TRBJ2-6|TRBD1|TRBV28|NA
CASSLEGGRGPGANVLTF
TGTGCCAGCAGTTTAGAAGGCGGCAGGGGGCCTGGGGCCAACGTCCTGACTTTC
>TRBJ2-3|NA|TRBV6-5|NA
CASSYKAGGTDTQYF
TGTGCCAGCAGTTACAAGGCAGGAGGCACAGATACGCAGTATTTT
>TRBJ2-3|NA|TRBV7-6|NA
CASSLAGVRTDTQYF
TGTGCCAGCAGCTTAGCGGGAGTTCGCACAGATACGCAGTATTTT
>TRBJ2-1|NA|TRBV13|NA
CASSSGTRGNEQFF
TGTGCCAGCAGCTCCGGGACCAGGGGCAATGAGCAGTTCTTC
>TRBJ2-1|TRBD2|TRBV7-2|NA
CASSLATGGASEQFF
TGTGCCAGCAGCTTAGCGACCGGGGGGGCCAGTGAGCAGTTCTTC
>TRBJ2-5|TRBD2|TRBV11-2|NA
CASSRDYRETQYF
TGTGCCAGCAGCCGGGACTACCGGGAGACCCAGTACTTC
>TRBJ2-1|TRBD2|TRBV7-2|NA
CASSLGLAVPYNEQFF
TGTGCCAGCAGCTTAGGGCTAGCGGTCCCCTACAATGAGCAGTTCTTC
>TRBJ1-5|NA|TRBV7-9|NA
CASSLIPDGERGNQPQHF
TGTGCCAGCAGCTTAATTCCCGACGGGGAGAGGGGAAATCAGCCCCAGCATTTT
>TRBJ2-5|NA|TRBV5-1|NA
CASSLEGRGKETQYF
TGCGCCAGCAGCTTGGAGGGACGGGGAAAAGAGACCCAGTACTTC
>TRBJ2-3|NA|TRBV27|few
CASSLFRGTSTDTQYF
TGTGCCAGCAGTTTATTCCGCGGGACTAGCACAGATACGCAGTATTTT
>TRBJ2-7|NA|TRBV28|medium-sized
CASSYAPGGTYEQYF
TGTGCCAGCAGCTACGCGCCCGGCGGGACTTACGAGCAGTACTTC
>TRBJ2-3|TRBD2|TRBV6-4|NA
CASSPQGVAGKSRDTQYF
TGTGCCAGCAGCCCCCAGGGCGTAGCGGGGAAATCCCGGGATACGCAGTATTTT
>TRBJ1-3|NA|TRBV9|NA
CASSVAVGPGGNTIYF
TGTGCCAGCAGCGTAGCTGTCGGGCCCGGGGGAAACACCATATATTTT
>TRBJ1-5|NA|TRBV27|few
CASSLSVGGSSPQHF
TGTGCCAGCAGTTTATCCGTGGGGGGTTCCTCGCCCCAGCATTTT
>TRBJ2-7|TRBD2|TRBV27|NA
CASSLSAGGRIYEQYF
TGTGCCAGCAGTTTATCAGCGGGGGGCCGAATCTACGAGCAGTACTTC